The rows below give T cell receptor beta chains drawn from one sample of a study of CD8 T cells in ankylosing spondylitis. From the 5' RACE reads, TCRdb called clonotypes with MiXCR, one entry per CDR3 protein. The sample contains 110,000 to 150,000 distinct CDR3 sequences, 7% to 9% of which appear only once. Specimen: synovial fluid, either unsorted or a sorted T cell fraction (not recorded which). The receptors here all came from a male donor with ankylosing spondylitis. Each CDR3 is given with its conserved first and last residue. A D gene is named only where the DNA matches it firmly. The listing skips clone size in some rows; elsewhere it reads once, few, many or a size class.

CDR3 DNA	CDR3 protein	D gene	clone size	CDR3 length	V gene	J gene
TGTGCCAGCAGCTTCGGGATTCGGCCGGGGGCTGAAGCTTTCTTT	CASSFGIRPGAEAFF	NA	many	15	TRBV7-2	TRBJ1-1
TGTGCCAGCAGTGGACAGGTATACGAGCAGTACTTC	CASSGQVYEQYF	NA	NA	12	TRBV2	TRBJ2-7
TGCAGTGCTAGAGAGGTGACTGAAGCTTTCTTT	CSAREVTEAFF	NA	NA	11	TRBV20-1	TRBJ1-1
TGTGCCAGCAGCTACGGGGGGCTCCAAAACATTCAGTACTTC	CASSYGGLQNIQYF	NA	NA	14	TRBV12-3/TRBV12-4	TRBJ2-4
TGTGCCAGCAGTTACAGGGGCCGAATTAACACTGAAGCTTTCTTT	CASSYRGRINTEAFF	NA	few	15	TRBV6-2/TRBV6-3	TRBJ1-1
TGTGCCAGCAGTCCCAGACAGGGAAGGTCGGAGACCCAGTACTTC	CASSPRQGRSETQYF	TRBD1	few	15	TRBV6-1	TRBJ2-5
TGTGCCAGCAGCCGTCACAGGGCGGGGCCAAACATTCAGTACTTC	CASSRHRAGPNIQYF	NA	few	15	TRBV7-2	TRBJ2-4
TGTGCCAGCAAGAGGACAGGGAGAATCTACGAGCAGTACTTC	CASKRTGRIYEQYF	TRBD1	many	14	TRBV28	TRBJ2-7
TGCAGTTCTTTCGTGGACAGGGTTGACCGCAATCAGCCCCAGCATTTT	CSSFVDRVDRNQPQHF	TRBD1	NA	16	TRBV20-1	TRBJ1-5
TGTGCCAGCAGGGGGACGGGGATGAACACTGAAGCTTTCTTT	CASRGTGMNTEAFF	NA	NA	14	TRBV6-1	TRBJ1-1
TGTGCCAGCAGCCAACTAGCGGACCAAGAGACCCAGTACTTC	CASSQLADQETQYF	TRBD2	NA	14	TRBV14	TRBJ2-5
TGCAGCGTACGAACGAGGGGGCACACTGAAGCTTTCTTT	CSVRTRGHTEAFF	TRBD1	few	13	TRBV29-1	TRBJ1-1
TGTGCCAGCAGCTTAATGGGACAGGGATCAGATACGCAGTATTTT	CASSLMGQGSDTQYF	TRBD1	many	15	TRBV7-2	TRBJ2-3
TGTGCCAGCAGTTACGGTCGGCGTTCGAACACCGGGGAGCTGTTTTTT	CASSYGRRSNTGELFF	NA	NA	16	TRBV6-2/TRBV6-3	TRBJ2-2
TGCGCCAGCAGGCGGGTAGCGGGAGGGCCAAATGAGCAGTTCTTC	CASRRVAGGPNEQFF	TRBD2	many	15	TRBV5-1	TRBJ2-1
TGTGCCAGCAGTTTAACCCGGGGGGGCGCAGATACGCAGTATTTT	CASSLTRGGADTQYF	TRBD2	NA	15	TRBV12-3/TRBV12-4	TRBJ2-3
TGTGCCAGCTCAGATACAGGGTCTGGGGCCAACGTCCTGACTTTC	CASSDTGSGANVLTF	NA	few	15	TRBV18	TRBJ2-6
TGTGCCAGCAGCCAAGAGGTCCCTAGCGGGCCCCAAGAGACCCAGTACTTC	CASSQEVPSGPQETQYF	TRBD2	few	17	TRBV3-1	TRBJ2-5
TGTGCCAGCAGCCACCGGGACCAAGCTTTCTTT	CASSHRDQAFF	NA	NA	11	TRBV6-2/TRBV6-3	TRBJ1-1
TGCAGTGCTAGCGACAGGGGAAAGGTGAATCAGCCCCAGCATTTT	CSASDRGKVNQPQHF	TRBD1	few	15	TRBV20-1	TRBJ1-5
TGTGCCAGCAGCTTTTCCCAGTCCTACAATGAGCAGTTCTTC	CASSFSQSYNEQFF	NA	many	14	TRBV7-2	TRBJ2-1
TGTGCCATCAGTGGGACACCCGATAAGAAAGAGACCCAGTACTTC	CAISGTPDKKETQYF	NA	many	15	TRBV10-3	TRBJ2-5
TGTGCCAGCGCCCAAGCTAACTATGGCTACACCTTC	CASAQANYGYTF	NA	many	12	TRBV6-5	TRBJ1-2
TGCAGTGCAACTAGCGGGACCTCCTACAATGAGCAGTTCTTC	CSATSGTSYNEQFF	TRBD2	NA	14	TRBV20-1	TRBJ2-1
TGTGCCAGCAGTTTTAGGGACAGGAGTGATGAGCAGTTCTTC	CASSFRDRSDEQFF	TRBD1	many	14	TRBV6-5	TRBJ2-1
TGTGCCAGCAGCCAAGGGGTCGGACTAGCCGGGGATGAGCAGTTCTTC	CASSQGVGLAGDEQFF	TRBD2	many	16	TRBV3-1	TRBJ2-1
TGTGCCAGCGAAATAGCGAGGACCGGGGAGCTGTTTTTT	CASEIARTGELFF	NA	NA	13	TRBV2	TRBJ2-2
TGCGCCAGCAGCACAGGGACTAGCGGAAACAATGAGCAGTTCTTC	CASSTGTSGNNEQFF	TRBD2	NA	15	TRBV5-1	TRBJ2-1
TGTGCCAGCTCTCCTACCCCGACTATACTCTCCTACAATGAGCAGTTCTTC	CASSPTPTILSYNEQFF	NA	NA	17	TRBV18	TRBJ2-1
TGTGCCAGCAGCCCTTACGGGAGCACAGATACGCAGTATTTT	CASSPYGSTDTQYF	NA	NA	14	TRBV5-6	TRBJ2-3
TGTGCCAGCAGTTACACGCAGGGGGCGTTTTACACCGGGGAGCTGTTTTTT	CASSYTQGAFYTGELFF	TRBD1	many	17	TRBV6-5	TRBJ2-2
TGTGCCACCAGTGATTTAGCGGGAGGGCCTGTGGAGACCCAGTACTTC	CATSDLAGGPVETQYF	TRBD2	many	16	TRBV24-1	TRBJ2-5
TGTGCCAGCAGTGGCCGGGACAGGGGAAACACTGAAGCTTTCTTT	CASSGRDRGNTEAFF	TRBD1	many	15	TRBV6-1	TRBJ1-1
TGTGCCAGCAGCTTATTCGGGACTAGCGGGGAGACCCAGTACTTC	CASSLFGTSGETQYF	TRBD2	many	15	TRBV7-2	TRBJ2-5
TGCGCCAGCAGCCAAGAGTATCTTCGAGAGACCCAGTACTTC	CASSQEYLRETQYF	NA	NA	14	TRBV4-1	TRBJ2-5
TGTGCCAGCAGCGCAGACCCAGGGGGTGGACCCCTCCACTTT	CASSADPGGGPLHF	TRBD1	few	14	TRBV7-2	TRBJ1-6
TGTGCCAGCAGCCCAAGGCCGGGCAGCAATCAGCCCCAGCATTTT	CASSPRPGSNQPQHF	NA	many	15	TRBV7-2	TRBJ1-5
TGCAGTGCTAGGTCTATATTCGGGGACAGGGCTCAAGAGACCCAGTACTTC	CSARSIFGDRAQETQYF	TRBD1	many	17	TRBV20-1	TRBJ2-5
TGTGCCAGCAGCCATTCAGGGACCTTGAACACTGAAGCTTTCTTT	CASSHSGTLNTEAFF	NA	few	15	TRBV4-2	TRBJ1-1
TGCAGTGCTTACTATCGTGGAGGGGAGACCCAGTACTTC	CSAYYRGGETQYF	NA	medium-sized	13	TRBV20-1	TRBJ2-5
TGTGCCAGCAGCTTACGACAGGGGGGCGGCTACACCTTC	CASSLRQGGGYTF	TRBD1	many	13	TRBV7-2	TRBJ1-2
TGCGCCACCCAAGTGGGGGCGAACAGTATTATAGCCGGGGAGCTGTTTTTT	CATQVGANSIIAGELFF	NA	few	17	TRBV5-1	TRBJ2-2
TGTGCCAGCAGTTTGTCGCAGAATTCACCCCTCCACTTT	CASSLSQNSPLHF	NA	few	13	TRBV6-2/TRBV6-3	TRBJ1-6
TGCAGTGCTAGTCAGGGTTTTAATGAAAAACTGTTTTTT	CSASQGFNEKLFF	NA	few	13	TRBV20-1	TRBJ1-4
TGTGCCAGCAGCTCGGAGAGGGGGTACAATGAGCAGTTCTTC	CASSSERGYNEQFF	NA	few	14	TRBV6-1	TRBJ2-1
TGTGCCAGCACCTCCGGACAGGGAATCCGAGAGACCCAGTACTTC	CASTSGQGIRETQYF	TRBD1	many	15	TRBV2	TRBJ2-5
TGCGCCAGCAGCCAAGTGCAGGGGGGTTCCGGGGAGCTGTTTTTT	CASSQVQGGSGELFF	NA	many	15	TRBV4-1	TRBJ2-2